A selection of T cell receptor beta chains follows, all from one sample in a study of vaccination and CD4 T cells after COVID-19. For these receptors, no antigen is known. MiXCR, applied by TCRdb to the PCR reads, yields one record per CDR3 protein. The sample has around 15,000 distinct CDR3 sequences, about 45% seen once; the top ten hold approximately 7%. The source was CD4+ T cells from blood, cultured in vitro, collected after SARS-CoV-2 vaccination. The origin of the receptors is a human donor who had recovered from COVID-19. The CDR3 runs from the conserved cysteine through the conserved F or W.

TRBJ2-1 | TRBV6-4 | CASSATDMGLAANNEQFF
TRBJ2-1 | TRBV20-1 | CSALLAPSYNEQFF
TRBJ2-7 | TRBV20-1 | CSARDGDKVYEQYF
TRBJ2-6 | TRBV27 | CASSTGANVLTF
TRBJ2-7 | TRBV10-3 | CAISESENSYEQYF
TRBJ2-2 | TRBV14 | CASSQAGELFF
TRBJ1-5 | TRBV20-1 | CSASFLNQPQHF
TRBJ1-5 | TRBV7-8 | CASSLDRVSGHQPQHF
TRBJ2-5 | TRBV4-1 | CASSQADRGGETQYF
TRBJ2-2 | TRBV7-9 | CASSFRGRIGRTGELFF
TRBJ2-2 | TRBV15 | CATRRQGAGGELFF
TRBJ1-5 | TRBV2 | CASTNSNQPQHF
TRBJ2-1 | TRBV5-4 | CASSSTSASSYNEQFF
TRBJ1-2 | TRBV6-5 | CASSSVTVYTF
TRBJ2-3 | TRBV20-1 | CRCSALRTDTQYF
TRBJ2-7 | TRBV6-1 | CASIRSSGRGEQYF
TRBJ2-2 | TRBV30 | CAGGVGNTGELFF
TRBJ2-7 | TRBV6-5 | CASSYYWAGTYEQYF
TRBJ1-1 | TRBV7-9 | CASRPLGTEVDEAFF
TRBJ1-1 | TRBV12-3/TRBV12-4 | CASSFGHMNTEAFF
TRBJ2-1 | TRBV20-1 | CSARARSGRSYNEQFF
TRBJ2-2 | TRBV6-1 | CASSEALIGGANTGELFF
TRBJ1-2 | TRBV10-3 | CAISENRGEGYTF
TRBJ1-2 | TRBV7-9 | CASSIHSGQGSYGYTF
TRBJ2-4 | TRBV20-1 | CSARDSGAGNIQYF
TRBJ1-2 | TRBV5-1 | CASSLVDPLDGYTF
NA | TRBV20-1 | CSARRTGGIYEQYF
TRBJ2-3 | TRBV7-9 | CASSPPSTDTQYF
TRBJ2-5 | TRBV27 | CASSWVGEGTQYF
TRBJ1-1 | TRBV5-4 | CASSLNLNTEAFF
TRBJ2-3 | TRBV7-2 | CASSLGQGADTQYF
TRBJ2-1 | TRBV7-6 | CASTQVTSGPHGEQFF
TRBJ1-6 | TRBV28 | CASSIPTGVDSPLHF
TRBJ1-5 | TRBV2 | CASTRGGVGQPQHF
TRBJ2-2 | TRBV4-1 | CASSRDRVTGELFF
TRBJ2-3 | TRBV27 | CASSTYWGPYGTDTQYF
TRBJ2-5 | TRBV6-2/TRBV6-3 | CASSYSGRPGETQYF
TRBJ2-3 | TRBV29-1 | CSSGVGTNTDTQYF
TRBJ2-1 | TRBV7-2 | CASSLMALGNEQFF
TRBJ2-5 | TRBV28 | CASSLIGEPGLGTQYF
TRBJ2-5 | TRBV5-1 | CASSPPGAETQYF
TRBJ1-1 | TRBV11-1 | CASSLRLNTEAFF
TRBJ1-2 | TRBV7-2 | CASRRPAGRGYGYTF
TRBJ2-4 | TRBV5-1 | CASSQRQGDWDIQYF
TRBJ2-3 | TRBV7-3 | CASSLSPAIDTQYF
TRBJ1-4 | TRBV20-1 | CSARSPTGAREKLFF
TRBJ2-2 | TRBV20-1 | CSAREGAGTGELFF
TRBJ2-2 | TRBV30 | CAWTRLGAGELFF
TRBJ2-3 | TRBV7-9 | CASTHRESRQYF
TRBJ2-5 | TRBV20-1 | CSARGGETQYF
TRBJ1-3 | TRBV12-3/TRBV12-4 | CASRSTGRGNTIYF
TRBJ2-5 | TRBV5-4 | CASSYPGLQETQYF
TRBJ2-7 | TRBV20-1 | CSARPPSYEQYF
TRBJ1-5 | TRBV21-1 | CASSKGGVPPDRNCNQPQHF